This T cell receptor beta chain was documented in a study of blood T cell dynamics during melanoma immunotherapy. Germline V gene sequence: CDR1 PRHDT, CDR2 FYEKMQ (reference sequence). The CDR3 is 16 residues long. V shed 5 bases and J 0 bases; nucleotides not matched to a gene: 7. This table comes from immunoSEQ multiplex PCR, and its TCRdb copy is limited to in-frame clones, with some not included. The sample lists more than 13,000 clones; approximately 90% were seen once. Time point in this sample: week 3, after first cycle of checkpoint inhibitor. This clone was found once. Specimen: blood, collected from a patient treated with checkpoint blockade. The receptor was derived from a human donor with melanoma. V gene TRBV13 combines with J gene TRBJ2-4, with 7 bases identical to TRBD1. The CDR3 here is CASSLGQILAKNIQYF. CDR3 DNA: TGTGCCAGCAGCCTGGGACAGATTTTAGCCAAAAACATTCAGTACTTC. The variable domain in full, completed from reference TRBV13 and TRBJ2-4, reads AAGVIQSPRHLIKEKRETATLKCYPIPRHDTVYWYQQGPGQDPQFLISFYEKMQSDKGSIPDRFSAQQFSDYHSELNMSSLELGDSALYFCASSLGQILAKNIQYFGAGTRLSVL.